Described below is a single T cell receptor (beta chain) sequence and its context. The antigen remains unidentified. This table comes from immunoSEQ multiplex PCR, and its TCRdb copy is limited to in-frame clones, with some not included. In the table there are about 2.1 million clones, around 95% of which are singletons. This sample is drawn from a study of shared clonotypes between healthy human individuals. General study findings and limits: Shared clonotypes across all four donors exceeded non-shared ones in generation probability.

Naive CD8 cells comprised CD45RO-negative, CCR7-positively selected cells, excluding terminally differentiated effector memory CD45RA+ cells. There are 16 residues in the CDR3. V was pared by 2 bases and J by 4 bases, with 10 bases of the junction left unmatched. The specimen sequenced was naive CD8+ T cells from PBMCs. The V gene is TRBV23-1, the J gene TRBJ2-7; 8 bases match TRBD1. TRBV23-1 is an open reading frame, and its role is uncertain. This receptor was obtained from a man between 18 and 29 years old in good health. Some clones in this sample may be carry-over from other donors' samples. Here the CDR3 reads CASSQTPDRGRYEQYF. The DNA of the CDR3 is TGCGCCAGCAGTCAAACCCCCGACAGGGGTCGGTACGAGCAGTACTTC.